What follows describes a single T cell receptor beta chain. Per the germline V gene, CDR1 is MNHEY and CDR2 is SMNVEV (reference sequence). V was pared by 3 bases and J by 9 bases, with 12 bases between. The CDR3 has 13 amino acids. The data were obtained in a study of blood T cell repertoires in COVID-19. Participants reported their clinical history, and cohort assignment relied on those reports. Method: immunoSEQ multiplex PCR; TCRdb's copy keeps in-frame clones and lacks some. The sample includes some 180,000 clones, 86% of them seen just once. This clonotype was sampled from a woman in her thirties or forties in a cohort exposed to, infected with or recovered from COVID-19 (not recorded which). Sequenced material: PBMCs or T cells enriched from blood (not recorded which). This sequence joins TRBV27 and TRBJ1-5, with D maybe TRBD1 (6 bases). The CDR3 sequence: CASSFMGGAPQHF. CDR3 DNA: TGTGCCAGCAGTTTTATGGGGGGGGCGCCCCAGCATTTT.